Listed here are 23 T cell receptor beta chains from one sample, sequenced in a study of blood T cell repertoires in COVID-19. Produced via immunoSEQ multiplex PCR; TCRdb's table is partial and in-frame only. The data show some 110,000 clones, about 89% seen once. Sequencing input: peripheral blood. Receptors originate from a man between 40 and 49 years old with acute or convalescent COVID-19.

The chain couples TRBV5-8 to TRBJ1-2; D possibly corresponds to TRBD1 (6 bases). Germline V lookup: CDR1 SGHTS, CDR2 YDEGEE. V was shortened by 2 bases and J by 6 bases, with 20 bases between the two germline ends. The CDR3 has 16 amino acids. CDR3 region: CASSLKAGETVDGYTF. In DNA form, the CDR3 reads TGTGCCAGCAGCTTAAAAGCAGGGGAGACCGTTGATGGCTACACCTTC.

The V call is TRBV2, the J call TRBJ1-3; D call uncertain. Germline CDR1 reads SNHLY; CDR2 reads FYNNEI. The CDR3 totals 15 residues. Trimming shortened V by 3 bases and J by 0 bases, and 9 bases separated the two germline ends. The CDR3 here is CASSDPGHSGNTIYF. The CDR3 DNA reads as TGTGCCAGCAGTGATCCAGGCCACTCTGGAAACACCATATATTTT.

The V and J genes are TRBV3-1 (or the pseudogene TRBV3-2) and TRBJ2-7; possibly TRBD1 for D (6 bases). The CDR3 is made up of 15 amino acids. Germline loops: CDR1 LGHDT, CDR2 YNNKEL (reference sequence). The V end lost 2 bases, the J end lost 0 bases, and 11 bases lay between the germline ends. CDR3 nucleotides: TGTGCCAGCAGCCAATCCCAGGGGAGCTCCTACGAGCAGTACTTC. Translated, it gives CASSQSQGSSYEQYF.

The CDR3 region has the DNA TGTGCCATCAGGTTACAGGGCCAAGAGACCCAGTACTTC. It is translated as CAIRLQGQETQYF. The J gene is TRBJ2-5, the V gene TRBV10-3, with a tentative D call TRBD1 (6 bases). The ends were cut back, 6 bases at V and 1 base at J, with 9 bases in the middle. This CDR3 is built from 13 residues. From germline, CDR1 is ENHRY and CDR2 SYGVKD.

This clone was counted once. The chain couples TRBV19 to TRBJ1-1; TRBD1 matches 8 bases. The CDR3 has 15 residues. Trimming at V came to 3 bases and at J to 1 base, leaving 4 bases not matched to a gene. Per the germline V gene, CDR1 is LNHDA and CDR2 is SQIVND (reference sequence). CDR3 loop: CASSINRGKNTEAFF. The DNA for the CDR3 is TGTGCCAGTAGTATTAACAGGGGGAAGAACACTGAAGCTTTCTTT.

The chain has TRBV5-1 and TRBJ2-2; D is uncertain. V was trimmed by 2 bases and J by 2 bases, leaving 10 bases between them. Germline V gives CDR1 SGHRS, CDR2 YFSETQ. This CDR3 spans 15 amino acids. The CDR3 DNA follows: TGCGCCAGCAGCTTACACCGAGGTAACACCGGGGAGCTGTTTTTT. The encoded protein is CASSLHRGNTGELFF.

The rearrangement uses TRBV4-3 and TRBJ1-4; TRBD1 might be the D (5 bases). This CDR3 contains 15 residues. Germline assignment: CDR1 LGHNA and CDR2 YSLEER. Trimming cost V 1 base and J 2 bases, with 8 bases left between them. The CDR3 protein is CASSQGRDTNEKLFF. In DNA, the CDR3 is TGCGCCAGCAGCCAAGGGAGGGACACTAATGAAAAACTGTTTTTT.

This chain joins TRBV5-1 and TRBJ1-1; TRBD1 matches 7 bases. The CDR3 sequence is 15 residues long. Germline lookup yields CDR1 SGHRS and CDR2 YFSETQ. V shed 1 base and J 4 bases; nucleotides not matched to a gene: 7. CDR3 in DNA: TGCGCCAGCAGCTTGAGTCGCGGGACAGTCACTGAAGCTTTCTTT. This gives the protein CASSLSRGTVTEAFF. Supplemented by reference TRBV5-1 and TRBJ1-1, the full variable domain reads KAGVTQTPRYLIKTRGQQVTLSCSPISGHRSVSWYQQTPGQGLQFLFEYFSETQRNKGNFPGRFSGRQFSNSRSEMNVSTLELGDSALYLCASSLSRGTVTEAFFGQGTRLTVV.

The count of this clone is one. This chain connects TRBV3-1 (or the pseudogene TRBV3-2) to TRBJ2-3; 8 bases align to TRBD2. The germline CDR1 and CDR2 sequences are LGHDT and YNNKEL (reference sequence). The CDR3 totals 17 residues. With 0 bases clipped from V and 2 bases from J, the junction kept 7 bases outside the gene matches. The CDR3 loop is CASSQDPAGAPTDTQYF. The CDR3 DNA sequence: TGTGCCAGCAGCCAAGATCCAGCGGGAGCCCCCACAGATACGCAGTATTTT.

This clone was detected a few times. The chain joins TRBV30 to TRBJ2-2; TRBD1 matches at 8 bases. V was clipped by 0 bases and J by 5 bases; unmatched bases: 17. The germline gives CDR1 GTSNPN, CDR2 SVGIG (reference sequence). The CDR3 spans 19 residues. Written as DNA, the CDR3 is TGTGCCTGGAGTGTACCAATCATCAGGGGGCCTACTTCTACCGGGGAGCTGTTTTTT. It translates to CAWSVPIIRGPTSTGELFF. The whole variable domain, filled in from reference TRBV30 and TRBJ2-2, reads SQTIHQWPATLVQPVGSPLSLECTVEGTSNPNLYWYRQAAGRGLQLLFYSVGIGQISSEVPQNLSASRPQDRQFILSSKKLLLSDSGFYLCAWSVPIIRGPTSTGELFFGEGSRLTVL.

CDR3 loop: CASSLTQGFGYTF. The CDR3 DNA is TGTGCCAGCAGCTTAACACAGGGTTTTGGCTACACCTTC. This chain links TRBV7-9 with TRBJ1-2, with a possible D match to TRBD1 (6 bases). CDR3 length: 13 amino acids. Germline CDR1 SEHNR, CDR2 FQNEAQ (reference sequence). V was trimmed by 2 bases and J by 7 bases, leaving 11 bases between them.

The chain employs TRBV11-3 and TRBJ2-7; D uncertain. CDR3 size: 13 residues. V was clipped by 5 bases and J by 0 bases, with 8 bases between them. Germline loops: CDR1 SGHNT, CDR2 YENEEA. This CDR3 is CASSQRSSYEQYF. CDR3 in DNA: TGTGCCAGCAGCCAAAGGAGCTCCTACGAGCAGTACTTC.

V is TRBV5-4 and J is TRBJ2-3; 8 nucleotides line up with TRBD2. In germline, CDR1 is SGHNT, CDR2 YYREEE (reference sequence). The CDR3 is 16 residues long. Trimming at V came to 0 bases and at J to 0 bases, leaving 3 bases not matched to a gene. The CDR3, as DNA: TGTGCCAGCAGCTTGGAGGTAGCGGGGAGCACAGATACGCAGTATTTT. Protein sequence: CASSLEVAGSTDTQYF.

The V gene is TRBV19, the J gene TRBJ2-2; possibly TRBD1 for D (5 bases). Germline lookup yields CDR1 LNHDA and CDR2 SQIVND (reference sequence). The ends were cut back, 6 bases at V and 1 base at J, with 9 bases in the middle. The CDR3 is made up of 14 amino acids. CDR3 DNA: TGTGCCAGTAGGCCCAGGGAGAACACCGGGGAGCTGTTTTTT. Its translation: CASRPRENTGELFF. Filled out from reference TRBV19 and TRBJ2-2, the complete variable domain reads DGGITQSPKYLFRKEGQNVTLSCEQNLNHDAMYWYRQDPGQGLRLIYYSQIVNDFQKGDIAEGYSVSREKKESFPLTVTSAQKNPTAFYLCASRPRENTGELFFGEGSRLTVL.

V and J are TRBV18 and TRBJ2-2; D is perhaps TRBD2 (5 bases). The V and J ends lost 0 bases and 5 bases respectively, with 13 bases between them. This CDR3 is built from 16 residues. Germline CDR1 is KGHSH and CDR2 is LQKENI. CDR3 nucleotide sequence: TGTGCCAGCTCACCACCCGACTTCCCGGGAACCGGGGAGCTGTTTTTT. Protein: CASSPPDFPGTGELFF.

The chain joins TRBV11-3 to TRBJ2-3, with 11 nucleotides matching TRBD1. The germline gives CDR1 SGHNT, CDR2 YENEEA. The V gene end was trimmed by 4 bases and the J gene end by 2 bases; junction bases not matched to a gene: 5. CDR3 length: 16 amino acids. The CDR3 spells CASSSGQGALTDTQYF. The CDR3 nucleotides read TGTGCCAGCAGCTCCGGACAGGGGGCCCTCACAGATACGCAGTATTTT.

The chain couples TRBV5-6 to TRBJ2-7; D might be TRBD2 (5 bases). Germline CDR1 is SGHDT and CDR2 is YYEEEE. CDR3 length equals 13 residues. Trimming took off 6 bases at V and 0 bases at J, with 10 bases between the two ends. The CDR3: CASIRRDSYEQYF. CDR3 sequence (DNA): TGTGCCAGCATCCGACGGGACTCCTACGAGCAGTACTTC. Variable domain in full (rest from reference TRBV5-6 and TRBJ2-7): DAGVTQSPTHLIKTRGQQVTLRCSPKSGHDTVSWYQQALGQGPQFIFQYYEEEERQRGNFPDRFSGHQFPNYSSELNVNALLLGDSALYLCASIRRDSYEQYFGPGTRLTVT.

The chain recombines TRBV30 with TRBJ2-3; TRBD2 might be the D (5 bases). Per germline, CDR1 GTSNPN and CDR2 SVGIG (reference sequence). This CDR3 contains 15 residues. V was clipped by 4 bases and J by 2 bases, with 16 bases between them. The CDR3 coding sequence is TGTGCCTGGACTCCACCGGGGTTGCCCACAGATACGCAGTATTTT. It translates to CAWTPPGLPTDTQYF.

The genes are TRBV15 and TRBJ1-4; D is undetermined. CDR3 size: 13 residues. Between the trimmed V and J ends, which lost 5 bases and 7 bases, there was a span of 11 bases. Germline CDR1 reads LNHNV; CDR2 reads YYDKDF (reference sequence). CDR3 sequence reads: CATSPSIGEKLFF. The DNA of the CDR3 is TGTGCCACCAGCCCCTCTATTGGTGAAAAACTGTTTTTT.

The J gene is TRBJ1-6, the V gene TRBV7-2; D might be TRBD1 (5 bases). The V gene's germline CDR1 is SGHTA and CDR2 FQGNSA. The CDR3 is 17 residues long. Trimming removed 5 bases from V and 1 base from J, with 15 bases in between. This CDR3 is CASSPHHRTSYNSPLHF. CDR3 nucleotides: TGTGCCAGCAGCCCTCACCACAGGACATCCTATAATTCACCCCTCCACTTT.

This chain connects TRBV14 to TRBJ2-7; D not resolved. Deletions cut 3 bases from V and 7 bases from J, with 16 bases between. CDR3 length: 14 residues. From germline, CDR1 is SGHDN and CDR2 FVKESK. The CDR3 DNA reads as TGTGCCAGCAGCCAGAAGCTCCCCCCCGGGGAGCAGTACTTC. Protein product: CASSQKLPPGEQYF.

A few counts support this clone. The chain links TRBV5-5 to TRBJ2-2, with D perhaps matching TRBD2 (6 bases). CDR3 length: 16 amino acids. Germline CDR1 and CDR2: SGHKS and YYEKEE (reference sequence). V shed 0 bases and J shed 3 bases, with 12 bases lying between them. CDR3 amino acids: CASSLEPSAYTGELFF. The CDR3 DNA is TGTGCCAGCAGCTTGGAACCTAGCGCTTACACCGGGGAGCTGTTTTTT.

V and J are TRBV27 and TRBJ1-5, with D hard to call. The CDR3 is made up of 14 amino acids. V gave up 4 bases and J gave up 3 bases, with 10 bases separating them. CDR1 and CDR2 from the germline V gene are MNHEY and SMNVEV (reference sequence). The CDR3 here is CASSSKRDNQPQHF. Here the CDR3 DNA reads TGTGCCAGCAGTTCGAAGAGGGACAATCAGCCCCAGCATTTT.